Reported below is one TCR beta chain. Its antigen is unknown. The sample originates from a study of cytomegalovirus exposure and HLA in healthy donors. Whole-study results and caveats: In vitro confirmation showed a few CMV-associated chains to be CMV antigen specific. Exclusion applied to some V segments, including TRBV6-2 and TRBV6-3, as they were indistinguishable.

The PCR was carried out with 60 Vbeta primers and 13 Jbeta primers. TCRdb's table, derived via immunoSEQ multiplex PCR, lists solely in-frame clones and lacks some. The table includes 130,000 or so clones, roughly 81% detected once. Trimming shortened V by 6 bases and J by 3 bases, and 15 bases separated the two germline ends. The CDR3 is 14 amino acids. Germline CDR1 and CDR2: MNHEY and SMNVEV (reference sequence). Sequenced input: PBMCs. The clonotype comes from a female donor in good health and CMV-seronegative. The chain has TRBV27 and TRBJ2-7, with a tentative D call TRBD1 (6 bases). CDR3 in DNA: TGTGCCAGCAGCCAACAGGGAGCAAACTACGAGCAGTACTTC. Amino acids: CASSQQGANYEQYF.